This is a list of T cell receptor beta chains from one sample in a study of beta chain features in type 1 diabetes. Sequencing was performed with immunoSEQ multiplex PCR; in TCRdb, only in-frame clones are kept and a portion is missing. The sample includes around 650,000 clones, around an eighth of them seen just once. The sample consisted of naive CD4+ T cells from blood. Source of these receptors: a man between 25 and 39 years old with type 1 diabetes. The conserved cysteine and the conserved F or W are not part of the CDR3 here. A D gene is named only where the DNA matches it firmly.

v_gene	d_gene	CDR3aa
TRBV14	TRBD2	ASSPLAGGPLNEQF
TRBV19	TRBD1	ASSRTGVLAGELF
TRBV12-5	.	ASGLPGIYGYT
TRBV5-1	.	ASSLTALGDGNTIY
TRBV27	.	ASSSRGRSGGTDTQY
TRBV13	.	ASSFGSRAPYEQY
TRBV6-1	.	ASSVQGETEAF
TRBV14	.	ASSVQGVGTNEQF
TRBV4-1	.	ASSQEWGGGNSPLH
TRBV7-9	TRBD1	ASSPGTGSNYGYT
TRBV7-9	.	ASSQERGTGELF
TRBV9	.	ASSVAPGGGTGELF
TRBV30	TRBD1	AWSVSGTGSYEQY
TRBV2	.	ASSESYGYT
TRBV12-5	TRBD2	ASGLPLSTSGETCEQF
TRBV6-5	.	ASSYSGEQF
TRBV6-5	.	ASSDLPNLNSPLH
TRBV7-2	TRBD2	ASSLDPRRGGTDTQY
TRBV18	TRBD1	ASSPQGARPELDEKLF
TRBV7-2	TRBD1	ASRGQGNYGYT
TRBV6-5	.	ASSWDGRRAF
TRBV15	TRBD1	ATSRDKQGADGELF
TRBV10-3	TRBD1	AIRGQGNNQPQH
TRBV6-5	.	ASSDLGLDEQF
TRBV2	.	ASSYRPVRETQY
TRBV6-1	.	ASSAGDGTDTQY
TRBV28	TRBD1	ASSLLRDRGNEQF
TRBV18	.	ASSRQKPEGEQF
TRBV2	.	ASRGTGGLEAF
TRBV27	TRBD2	ASSLIASGGYEQY
TRBV6-1	.	ASSERRQSITGELF
TRBV5-1	.	ASSAEMGYTEAF
TRBV6-6	.	ASCYRATDTQY
TRBV4-3	TRBD2	ASSQDLAAGGMETQY
TRBV27	.	ASSLKAVSGANVLT
TRBV7-2	.	ASSSVQGNTGELF
TRBV30	.	AWRPPYGSNQPQH
TRBV9	.	ASSVGGPSTDTQY
TRBV5-1	.	ASSLSETNYGYT
TRBV6-5	.	ASSRDGNSPLH
TRBV11-3	.	ASSLRAATNTEAF
TRBV28	.	ASILGTAGLNEQF